The 8 T cell receptor beta chains below all came from one sample that was sequenced in a study of siplizumab effects on memory and regulatory T cells. Sequencing was performed with immunoSEQ multiplex PCR; in TCRdb, only in-frame clones are kept and a portion is missing. The data show 55,000 to 65,000 clones, about 98% seen once. Sequencing was carried out using naive CD8+ T cells sorted from blood. The receptors were sampled from a human donor in good health.

The chain recombines TRBV30 with TRBJ2-3; perhaps TRBD1 as D (5 bases). V lost 1 base to trimming and J lost 2 bases, with 10 bases between them. Germline V gene data show CDR1 as GTSNPN and CDR2 as SVGIG (reference sequence). The CDR3 totals 14 residues. Here the CDR3 DNA reads TGTGCCTGGAGTGAGGACACCCCCACAGATACGCAGTATTTT. It specifies CAWSEDTPTDTQYF.

This clone was counted once. V and J are TRBV19 and TRBJ1-1; 7 nucleotides match TRBD1. J gave up 5 bases and V 3 bases, and 6 bases lay outside the gene matches. The CDR3 length is 14 residues. Looked up from germline, CDR1 is LNHDA and CDR2 is SQIVND (reference sequence). DNA for the CDR3: TGTGCCAGTAGTATTGGCCAGGGGGGGACTGAAGCTTTCTTT. Protein: CASSIGQGGTEAFF.

J is TRBJ2-3 and V is TRBV6-1; TRBD2 aligns across 7 bases. Germline V gene data show CDR1 as MNHNS and CDR2 as SASEGT. CDR3 size: 19 residues. The V segment lost 2 bases and the J segment 0 bases; nucleotides outside the gene matches: 14. CDR3 sequence reads: CASSEKALPSGASTDTQYF. The CDR3 DNA follows: TGTGCCAGCAGTGAAAAAGCCTTACCAAGCGGGGCTAGCACAGATACGCAGTATTTT.

The chain has TRBV28 and TRBJ2-1; 7 bases are shared with TRBD2. This CDR3 comprises 16 residues. V shed 1 base and J 5 bases; nucleotides not matched to a gene: 8. Germline CDR1 is MDHEN and CDR2 is SYDVKM. DNA of the CDR3: TGTGCCAGCAGTTTATTACAGCGGGGTGTCCACAATGAGCAGTTCTTC. Amino acid sequence: CASSLLQRGVHNEQFF.

This clone came up once. The chain recombines TRBV12-5 with TRBJ1-2; 8 bases fit TRBD1. The germline V gene has CDR1 LGHNT and CDR2 FRNRAP. The CDR3 runs 14 residues. Losses at the gene ends were 3 bases for V and 3 bases for J; bases not matched to a gene: 3. The CDR3 DNA is TGTGCTAGTGGTTTCGCAGGGGGCGACTATGGCTACACCTTC. Protein product: CASGFAGGDYGYTF.

In this sample, this clone turned up once. The chain carries TRBV11-3 and TRBJ2-3, with 7 bases lining up with TRBD1. V was pared by 5 bases and J by 1 base, with 6 bases of the junction left unmatched. The CDR3 spans 15 residues. Per germline, CDR1 SGHNT and CDR2 YENEEA. As DNA, the CDR3 is TGTGCCAGCAGCATTACAGGGGCCGGCACAGATACGCAGTATTTT. The encoded protein is CASSITGAGTDTQYF.

The V call is TRBV5-1, the J call TRBJ2-1; D may correspond to TRBD1 or TRBD2 (5 bases each). V was pared by 1 base and J by 6 bases, with 8 bases between. The CDR3 has 13 residues. CDR1 and CDR2 from the germline V gene are SGHRS and YFSETQ. The CDR3 region is CASSLTGANEQFF. The CDR3 DNA sequence: TGCGCCAGCAGCTTGACCGGGGCCAATGAGCAGTTCTTC.

V usage is TRBV6-1 and J usage is TRBJ2-5, with D perhaps matching TRBD2 (5 bases). The V end was cut by 2 bases, the J end by 5 bases, with 15 bases between. The CDR3 spans 15 residues. Germline V lookup: CDR1 MNHNS, CDR2 SASEGT. CDR3 in amino acids: CASSESRSVGETQYF. CDR3 DNA: TGTGCCAGCAGTGAAAGCCGTAGCGTGGGGGAGACCCAGTACTTC.